This T cell receptor beta chain originates from a study of T-cell reconstitution after alpha-beta-depleted transplantation in children. Study conclusions and caveats: The origin of high day-60 TCRbeta diversity in some patients lay in surviving recipient T cells and thymic progenitors. T-cell counts and diversity were attributed mostly to newly produced T cells one year after transplant. Reported findings indicate that, about two months after transplant, alpha-beta T cells came from several hundred expanded clones, which were derived from non-depleted graft cells.

This clonotype has just a few counts. The antigen remains undetermined. The CDR3 is 12 amino acids. Germline V CDR1 and CDR2: MDHEN, SYDVKM. V lost 2 bases, J lost 6 bases, and 5 bases lay in between. A library of TCRbeta sequences, prepared with unique molecular identifiers, was generated. MiXCR was run by TCRdb on the PCR reads, yielding one entry per CDR3 protein. The data hold about 510,000 distinct CDR3 sequences, with 9.5% to 12% observed a single time. This sequence was found in a female patient younger than 10 who had a stem cell transplant for aplastic anemia, so the T cells may come from the graft donor. This sequence joins TRBV28 and TRBJ2-1; no definite D call. This sample comprised PBMCs, mostly from graft donor cells, obtained 180 days after TCRalphabeta/CD19-depleted stem cell transplant. CDR3 sequence: CASSLNFNEQFF. In DNA, the CDR3 is TGTGCCAGCAGTTTAAACTTCAATGAGCAGTTCTTC.